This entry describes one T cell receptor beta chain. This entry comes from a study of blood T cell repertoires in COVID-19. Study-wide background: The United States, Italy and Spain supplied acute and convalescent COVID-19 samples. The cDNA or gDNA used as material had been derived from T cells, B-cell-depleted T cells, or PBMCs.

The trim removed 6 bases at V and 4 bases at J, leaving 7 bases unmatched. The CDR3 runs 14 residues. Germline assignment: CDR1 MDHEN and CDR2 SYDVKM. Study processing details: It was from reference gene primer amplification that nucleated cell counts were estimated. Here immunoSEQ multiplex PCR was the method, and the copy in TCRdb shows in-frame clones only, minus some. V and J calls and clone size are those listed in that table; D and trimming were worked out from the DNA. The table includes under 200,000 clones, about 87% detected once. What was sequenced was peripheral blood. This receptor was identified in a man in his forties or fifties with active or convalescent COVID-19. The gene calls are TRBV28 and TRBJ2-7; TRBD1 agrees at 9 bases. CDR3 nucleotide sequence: TGTGCCAGCAGAGAACAGGGGGCGCGATACGAGCAGTACTTC. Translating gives CASREQGARYEQYF.